This TCR beta chain was recorded in a study of blood T cell repertoires in COVID-19. This clone was recorded only once. The protocol was immunoSEQ multiplex PCR, while the TCRdb copy is restricted to in-frame clones and leaves out a portion. The sample records about 260,000 clones, roughly 88% being singletons. Germline lookup yields CDR1 SGHAT and CDR2 FQNNGV. The CDR3 extends over 15 amino acids. V gave up 0 bases and J gave up 9 bases, with 15 bases separating them. The clonotype originates from a human donor in a cohort sampled during active COVID-19. The V and J genes are TRBV11-2 and TRBJ1-5; maybe TRBD1 (5 bases). Sequencing was carried out using peripheral blood. The CDR3 DNA follows: TGTGCCAGCAGCTTAGATGGGGCAGGGAGGGGGCCCCAGCATTTT. This gives the protein CASSLDGAGRGPQHF.